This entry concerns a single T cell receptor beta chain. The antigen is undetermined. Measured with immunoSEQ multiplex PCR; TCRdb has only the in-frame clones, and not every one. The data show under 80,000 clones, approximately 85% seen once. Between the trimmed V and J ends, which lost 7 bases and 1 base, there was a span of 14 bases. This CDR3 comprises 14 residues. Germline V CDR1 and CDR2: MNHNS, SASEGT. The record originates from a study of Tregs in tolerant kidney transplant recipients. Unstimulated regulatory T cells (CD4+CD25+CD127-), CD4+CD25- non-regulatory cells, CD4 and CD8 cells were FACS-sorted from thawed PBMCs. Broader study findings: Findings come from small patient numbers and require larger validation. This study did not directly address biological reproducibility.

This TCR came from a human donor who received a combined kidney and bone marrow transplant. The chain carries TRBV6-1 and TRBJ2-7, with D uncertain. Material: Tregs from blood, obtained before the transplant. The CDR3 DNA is TGTGCCAGCACAAAGAAGGAATCGTCCTACGAGCAGTACTTC. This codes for CASTKKESSYEQYF.